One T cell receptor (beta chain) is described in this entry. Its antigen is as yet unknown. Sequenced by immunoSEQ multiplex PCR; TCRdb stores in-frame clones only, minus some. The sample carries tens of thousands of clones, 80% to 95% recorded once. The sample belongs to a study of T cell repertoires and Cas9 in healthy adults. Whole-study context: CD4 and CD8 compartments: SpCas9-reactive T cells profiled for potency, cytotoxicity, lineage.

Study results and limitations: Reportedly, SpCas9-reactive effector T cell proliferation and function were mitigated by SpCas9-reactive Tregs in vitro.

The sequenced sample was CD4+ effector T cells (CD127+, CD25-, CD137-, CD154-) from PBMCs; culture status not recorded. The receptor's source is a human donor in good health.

CDR3 in DNA: TGTGCCAGCAGCTTAGGACAGGCGGAGACCCAGTACTTC. Protein sequence: CASSLGQAETQYF. The chain has TRBV7-8 and TRBJ2-5; tentative D call: TRBD1 (6 bases). Trimming shortened V by 1 base and J by 5 bases, and 8 bases separated the two germline ends. This CDR3 region has 13 residues. Germline CDR1 SGHVS, CDR2 FQNEAQ.